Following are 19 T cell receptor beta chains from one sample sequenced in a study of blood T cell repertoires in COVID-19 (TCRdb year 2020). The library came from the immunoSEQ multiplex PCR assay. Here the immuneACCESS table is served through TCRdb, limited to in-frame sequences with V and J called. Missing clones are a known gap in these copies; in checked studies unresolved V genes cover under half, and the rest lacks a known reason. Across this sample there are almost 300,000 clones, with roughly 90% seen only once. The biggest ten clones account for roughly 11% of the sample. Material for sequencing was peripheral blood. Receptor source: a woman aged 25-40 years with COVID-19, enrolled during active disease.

The CDR3 DNA reads as TGTGCCAGCAGCCTCAGGGAAGGACTGAACACTGAAGCTTTCTTT. Translating gives CASSLREGLNTEAFF. The chain couples TRBV27 to TRBJ1-1; tentative D call: TRBD1 (5 bases). Germline-derived CDR1 and CDR2 are MNHEY and SMNVEV (reference sequence). The CDR3 loop spans 15 amino acids. V shed 6 bases and J shed 0 bases, with 14 bases lying between them.

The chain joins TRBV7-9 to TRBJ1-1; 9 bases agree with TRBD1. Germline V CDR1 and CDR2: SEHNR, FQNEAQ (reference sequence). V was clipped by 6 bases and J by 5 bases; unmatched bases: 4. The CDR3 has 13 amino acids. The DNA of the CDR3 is TGTGCCAGCAGTCCAGGACAGGGGACTGAAGCTTTCTTT. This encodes CASSPGQGTEAFF. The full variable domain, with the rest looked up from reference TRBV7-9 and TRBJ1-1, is DTGVSQNPRHKITKRGQNVTFRCDPISEHNRLYWYRQTLGQGPEFLTYFQNEAQLEKSRLLSDRFSAERPKGSFSTLEIQRTEQGDSAMYLCASSPGQGTEAFFGQGTRLTVV.

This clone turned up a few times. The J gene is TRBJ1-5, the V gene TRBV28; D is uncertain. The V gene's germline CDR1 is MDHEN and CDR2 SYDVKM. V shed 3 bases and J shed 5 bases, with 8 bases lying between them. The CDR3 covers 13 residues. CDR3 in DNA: TGTGCCAGCAGTTTGTCCCTCCATCAGCCCCAGCATTTT. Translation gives CASSLSLHQPQHF. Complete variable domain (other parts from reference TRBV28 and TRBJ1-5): DVKVTQSSRYLVKRTGEKVFLECVQDMDHENMFWYRQDPGLGLRLIYFSYDVKMKEKGDIPEGYSVSREKKERFSLILESASTNQTSMYLCASSLSLHQPQHFGDGTRLSIL.

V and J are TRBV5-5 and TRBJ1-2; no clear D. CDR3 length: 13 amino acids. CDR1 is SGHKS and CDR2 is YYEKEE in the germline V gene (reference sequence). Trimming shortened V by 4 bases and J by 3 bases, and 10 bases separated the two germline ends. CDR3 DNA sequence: TGTGCCAGCAGCAATGGACTCGACTATGGCTACACCTTC. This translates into CASSNGLDYGYTF.

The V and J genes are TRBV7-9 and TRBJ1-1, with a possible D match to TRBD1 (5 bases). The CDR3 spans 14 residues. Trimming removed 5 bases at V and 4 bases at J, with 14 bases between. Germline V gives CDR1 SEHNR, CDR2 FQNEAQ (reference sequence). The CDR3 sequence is CASSPGPRSTEAFF. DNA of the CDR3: TGTGCCAGCAGCCCAGGGCCACGGAGCACTGAAGCTTTCTTT.

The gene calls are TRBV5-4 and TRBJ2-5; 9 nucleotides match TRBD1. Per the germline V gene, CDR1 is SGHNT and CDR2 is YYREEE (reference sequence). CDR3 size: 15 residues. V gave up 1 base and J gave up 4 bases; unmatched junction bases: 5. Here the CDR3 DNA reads TGTGCCAGCAGCTTGTTTACAGGGGGCTTAGAGACCCAGTACTTC. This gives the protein CASSLFTGGLETQYF.

CDR3 residues: CASSSRGGTIYF. The CDR3, as DNA: TGCGCCAGCAGCTCCCGAGGAGGGACCATATATTTT. The chain carries TRBV5-1 and TRBJ1-3; D remains unclear. This CDR3 spans 12 amino acids. Germline values: CDR1 SGHRS, CDR2 YFSETQ. V was trimmed by 3 bases and J by 10 bases, leaving 11 bases between them.

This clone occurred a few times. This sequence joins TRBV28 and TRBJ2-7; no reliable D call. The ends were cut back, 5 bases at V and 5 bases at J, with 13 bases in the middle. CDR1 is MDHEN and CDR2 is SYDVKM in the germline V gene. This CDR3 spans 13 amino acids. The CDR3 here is CASSGSPSNEQYF. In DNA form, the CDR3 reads TGTGCCAGCAGTGGCTCGCCTTCCAACGAGCAGTACTTC.

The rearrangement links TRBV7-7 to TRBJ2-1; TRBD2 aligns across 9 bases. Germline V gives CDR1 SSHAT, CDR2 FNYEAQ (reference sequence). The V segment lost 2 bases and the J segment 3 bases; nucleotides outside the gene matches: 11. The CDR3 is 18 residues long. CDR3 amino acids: CASSLFGDSGGHYNEQFF. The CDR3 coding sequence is TGTGCCAGCAGCTTATTTGGAGATAGCGGGGGCCACTACAATGAGCAGTTCTTC.

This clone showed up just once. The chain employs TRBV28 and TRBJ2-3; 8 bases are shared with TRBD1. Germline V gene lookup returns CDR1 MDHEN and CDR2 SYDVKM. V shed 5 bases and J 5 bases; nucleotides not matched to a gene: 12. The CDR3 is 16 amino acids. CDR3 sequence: CASSPPGTGHQDTQYF. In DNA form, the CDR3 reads TGTGCCAGCAGTCCTCCCGGGACAGGCCACCAAGATACGCAGTATTTT. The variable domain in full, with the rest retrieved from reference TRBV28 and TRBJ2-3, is DVKVTQSSRYLVKRTGEKVFLECVQDMDHENMFWYRQDPGLGLRLIYFSYDVKMKEKGDIPEGYSVSREKKERFSLILESASTNQTSMYLCASSPPGTGHQDTQYFGPGTRLTVL.

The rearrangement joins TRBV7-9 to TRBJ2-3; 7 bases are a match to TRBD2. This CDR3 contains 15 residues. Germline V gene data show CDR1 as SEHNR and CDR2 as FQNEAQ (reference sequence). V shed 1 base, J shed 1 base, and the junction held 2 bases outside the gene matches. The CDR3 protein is CASSLVGGGTDTQYF. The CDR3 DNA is TGTGCCAGCAGCTTAGTGGGGGGGGGCACAGATACGCAGTATTTT.

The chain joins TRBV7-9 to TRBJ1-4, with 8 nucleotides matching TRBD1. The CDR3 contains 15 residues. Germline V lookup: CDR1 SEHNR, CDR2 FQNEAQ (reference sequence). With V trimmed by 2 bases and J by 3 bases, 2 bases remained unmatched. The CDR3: CASSLWTGSNEKLFF. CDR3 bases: TGTGCCAGCAGCTTATGGACAGGGTCTAATGAAAAACTGTTTTTT.

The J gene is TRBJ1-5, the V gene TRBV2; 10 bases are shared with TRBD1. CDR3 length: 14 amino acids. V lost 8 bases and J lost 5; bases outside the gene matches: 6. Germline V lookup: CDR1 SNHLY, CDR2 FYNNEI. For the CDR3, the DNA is TGTGCCAGCGGCCGACAGGGGGCTCATCAGCCCCAGCATTTT. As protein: CASGRQGAHQPQHF. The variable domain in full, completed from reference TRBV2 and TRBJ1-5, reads EPEVTQTPSHQVTQMGQEVILRCVPISNHLYFYWYRQILGQKVEFLVSFYNNEISEKSEIFDDQFSVERPDGSNFTLKIRSTKLEDSAMYFCASGRQGAHQPQHFGDGTRLSIL.

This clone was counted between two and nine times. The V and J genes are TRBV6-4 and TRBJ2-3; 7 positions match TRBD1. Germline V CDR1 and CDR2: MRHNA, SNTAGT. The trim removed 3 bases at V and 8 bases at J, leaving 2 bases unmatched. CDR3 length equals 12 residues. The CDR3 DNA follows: TGTGCCAGCAGTGATCAGGGGGTTACGCAGTATTTT. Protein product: CASSDQGVTQYF.

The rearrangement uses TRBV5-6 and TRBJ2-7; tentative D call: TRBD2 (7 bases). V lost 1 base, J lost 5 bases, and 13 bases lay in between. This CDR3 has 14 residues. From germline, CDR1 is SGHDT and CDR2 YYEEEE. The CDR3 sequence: CASSLWGGPHEQYF. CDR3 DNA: TGTGCCAGCAGCTTGTGGGGGGGCCCCCACGAGCAGTACTTC.

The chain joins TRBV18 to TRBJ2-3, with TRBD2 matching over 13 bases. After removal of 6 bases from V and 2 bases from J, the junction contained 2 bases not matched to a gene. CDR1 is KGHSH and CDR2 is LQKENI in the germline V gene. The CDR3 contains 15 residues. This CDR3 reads CASSGTSGTTDTQYF. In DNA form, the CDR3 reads TGTGCCAGCTCTGGGACTAGCGGGACCACAGATACGCAGTATTTT.

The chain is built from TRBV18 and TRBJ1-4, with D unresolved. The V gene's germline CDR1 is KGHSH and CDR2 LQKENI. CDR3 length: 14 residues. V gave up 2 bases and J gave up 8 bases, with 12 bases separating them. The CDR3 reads CASSPKGGREKLFF. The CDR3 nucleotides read TGTGCCAGCTCACCAAAGGGAGGGAGAGAAAAACTGTTTTTT.

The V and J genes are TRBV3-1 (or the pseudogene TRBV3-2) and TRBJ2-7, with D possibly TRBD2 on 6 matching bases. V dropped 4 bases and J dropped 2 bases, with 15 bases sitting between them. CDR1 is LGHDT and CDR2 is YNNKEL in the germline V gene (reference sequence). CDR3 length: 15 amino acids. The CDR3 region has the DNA TGTGCCAGCAGCCGGAATAGCGGTGGACCCTACGAGCAGTACTTC. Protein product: CASSRNSGGPYEQYF.

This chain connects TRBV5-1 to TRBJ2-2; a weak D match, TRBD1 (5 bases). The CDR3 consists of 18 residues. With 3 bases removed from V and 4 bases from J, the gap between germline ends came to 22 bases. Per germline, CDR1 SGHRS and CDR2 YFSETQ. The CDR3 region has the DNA TGCGCCAGCAGCTCTAGGTTTAATAGGGGCGCCAGCACCGGGGAGCTGTTTTTT. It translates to CASSSRFNRGASTGELFF.